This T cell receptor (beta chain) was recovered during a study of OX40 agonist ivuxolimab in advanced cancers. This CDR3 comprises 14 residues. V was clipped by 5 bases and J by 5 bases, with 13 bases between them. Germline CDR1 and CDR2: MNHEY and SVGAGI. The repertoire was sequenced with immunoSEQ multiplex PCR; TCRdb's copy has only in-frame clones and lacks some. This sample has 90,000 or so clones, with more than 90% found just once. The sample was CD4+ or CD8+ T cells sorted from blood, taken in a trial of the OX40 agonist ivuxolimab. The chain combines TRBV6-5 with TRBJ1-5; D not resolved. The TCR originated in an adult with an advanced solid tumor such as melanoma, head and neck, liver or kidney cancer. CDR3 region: CASSKISAHQPQHF. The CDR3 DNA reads TGTGCCAGCAGTAAAATCAGCGCCCATCAGCCCCAGCATTTT.